This T cell receptor beta chain appears in the sequencing data of a study of lymphopenia after photon versus proton radiotherapy. Details on this clone: The antigen remains unidentified.

Findings and caveats of the study: Better survival with proton therapy was suggested as possible, not demonstrated.

Using immunoSEQ multiplex PCR, the repertoire was profiled, and TCRdb retains in-frame clones only, with some absent. The data show more than 25,000 clones, about 90% seen once. This CDR3 has 14 residues. V lost 6 bases, J lost 5 bases, and 17 bases lay in between. Germline CDR1 reads MDHEN; CDR2 reads SYDVKM. The sequencing here drew on peripheral blood, taken from a patient treated with photon-based radiotherapy. V and J are TRBV28 and TRBJ2-7; D may correspond to TRBD1 or TRBD2 (5 bases each). This TCR was recovered from a woman aged 45-60 years with pancreatic cancer. The DNA for the CDR3 is TGTGCCAGCAGCCCGGGACGTATTTACCACGAGCAGTACTTC. The encoded protein is CASSPGRIYHEQYF.